The clone carrying this T cell receptor beta chain was counted at least ten times. What it binds is not known. The beta constant-region primer was an equimolar mix of two oligonucleotides covering TRBC1 and TRBC2. The ligated cDNA underwent four PCR rounds using SP2 and nested alpha and beta constant-region primers. Ligation attached a single-stranded oligonucleotide with a 12-nucleotide UMI and the SP2 primer to the cDNA 3' end. TCRdb redid the calling of the UMI-ligation and nested PCR reads with MiXCR, one entry per CDR3 protein. The data show some 83,000 distinct CDR3 sequences, about 9.9% seen once. This specimen belongs to a study of naive and memory T cell subsets. Overall study results and limits: In naive cells, over 90% of TCR sequences were seen only once. There was no ground truth to check naive and memory subset results.

CDR3 length: 15 amino acids. The trim removed 5 bases at V and 2 bases at J, leaving 11 bases unmatched. CDR1 is DFQATT, CDR2 SNEGSKA, per germline (reference sequence). Sequenced: naive CD8+ T cells from blood. The sequence was collected from a human donor in good health. The rearrangement uses TRBV20-1 and TRBJ2-7; 8 bases map to TRBD2. The CDR3 region is CSAVPRGSGAYEQYF. CDR3 bases: TGCAGTGCTGTGCCCCGGGGTAGCGGGGCCTACGAGCAGTACTTC.